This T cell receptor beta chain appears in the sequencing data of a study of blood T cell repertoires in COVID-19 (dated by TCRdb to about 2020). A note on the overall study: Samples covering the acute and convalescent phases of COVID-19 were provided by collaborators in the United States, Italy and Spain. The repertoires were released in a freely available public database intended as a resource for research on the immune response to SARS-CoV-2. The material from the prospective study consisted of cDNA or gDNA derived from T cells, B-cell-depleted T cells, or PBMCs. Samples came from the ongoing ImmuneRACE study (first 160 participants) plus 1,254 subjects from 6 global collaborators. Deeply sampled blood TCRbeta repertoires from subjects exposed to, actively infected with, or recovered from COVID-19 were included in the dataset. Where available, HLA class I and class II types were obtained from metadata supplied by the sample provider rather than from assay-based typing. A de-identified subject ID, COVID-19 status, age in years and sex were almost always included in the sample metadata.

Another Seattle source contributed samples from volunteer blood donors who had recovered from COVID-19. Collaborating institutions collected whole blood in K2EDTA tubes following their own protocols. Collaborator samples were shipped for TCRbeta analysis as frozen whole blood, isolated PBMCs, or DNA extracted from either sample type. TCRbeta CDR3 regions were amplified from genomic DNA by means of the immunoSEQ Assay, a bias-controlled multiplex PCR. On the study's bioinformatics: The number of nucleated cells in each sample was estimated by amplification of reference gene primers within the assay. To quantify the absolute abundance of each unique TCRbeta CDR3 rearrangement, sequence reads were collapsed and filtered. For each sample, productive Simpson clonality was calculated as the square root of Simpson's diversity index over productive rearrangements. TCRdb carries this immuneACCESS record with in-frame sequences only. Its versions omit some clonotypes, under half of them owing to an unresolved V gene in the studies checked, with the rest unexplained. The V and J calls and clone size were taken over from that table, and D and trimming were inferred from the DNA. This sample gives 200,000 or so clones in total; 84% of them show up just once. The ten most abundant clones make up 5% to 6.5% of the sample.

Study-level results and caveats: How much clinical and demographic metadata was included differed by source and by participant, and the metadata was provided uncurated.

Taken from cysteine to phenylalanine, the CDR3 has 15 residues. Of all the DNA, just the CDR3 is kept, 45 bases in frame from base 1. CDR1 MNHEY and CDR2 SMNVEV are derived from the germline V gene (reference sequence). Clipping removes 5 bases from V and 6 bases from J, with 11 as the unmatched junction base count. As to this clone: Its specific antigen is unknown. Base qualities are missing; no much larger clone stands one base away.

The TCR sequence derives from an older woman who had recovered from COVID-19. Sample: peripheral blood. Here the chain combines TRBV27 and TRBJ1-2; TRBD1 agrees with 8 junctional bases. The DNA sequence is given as TGTGCCAGCAGTATCTCGTTCGTGACAGGGGATGGCTACACCTTC. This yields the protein CASSISFVTGDGYTF.